The next 28 T cell receptor beta chains were all read from a single sample in a study of cytomegalovirus exposure and HLA in healthy donors. PCR was performed using 60 Vbeta and 13 Jbeta primers. Profiled with immunoSEQ multiplex PCR; TCRdb holds only in-frame clones, not every one. The table lists about 120,000 clones, roughly 82% of them singletons. Material for sequencing was PBMCs. These receptors all come from a man aged 40-50 years in good health and CMV-seropositive.

The DNA of the CDR3 is TGTGCCAGCAGTGAAGGTCTGTCAGACCAAGAGACCCAGTACTTC. This sequence encodes CASSEGLSDQETQYF. The genes are TRBV6-1 and TRBJ2-5, with unresolved D. The germline CDR1 and CDR2 sequences are MNHNS and SASEGT. The V and J ends lost 1 base and 0 bases respectively, with 9 bases between them. This CDR3 has 15 amino acids.

CDR3 bases: TGTGCCAGTAGTATGTCCGGACAGTTGACCGGGGAGCTGTTTTTT. Protein: CASSMSGQLTGELFF. This rearrangement joins TRBV19 to TRBJ2-2, with a weak D call TRBD1 (6 bases). This CDR3 region has 15 residues. Trimming removed 3 bases at V and 5 bases at J, with 13 bases between. CDR1 is LNHDA and CDR2 is SQIVND in the germline V gene (reference sequence).

A remark on this clone: At the DNA level, this CDR3 is encoded by other sequences in the same sample as well. The chain combines TRBV2 with TRBJ1-6; D may be TRBD1 (6 bases). Germline loops: CDR1 SNHLY, CDR2 FYNNEI. Trimming shortened V by 5 bases and J by 10 bases, and 12 bases separated the two germline ends. The CDR3 is 13 amino acids. CDR3 sequence reads: CASSLGARSPLHF. The DNA for the CDR3 is TGTGCCAGCAGTCTGGGGGCTCGGTCACCCCTCCACTTT.

This clone appeared a few times. The chain couples TRBV7-2 to TRBJ2-1; D is undetermined. Germline V gene sequence: CDR1 SGHTA, CDR2 FQGNSA. Trimming took 1 base from V and 0 from J, leaving 4 bases between them. The CDR3 is made up of 14 amino acids. This CDR3 reads CASSLDSSYNEQFF. CDR3 DNA sequence: TGTGCCAGCAGCTTAGACAGCTCCTACAATGAGCAGTTCTTC.

The rearrangement links TRBV19 to TRBJ2-5, with TRBD2 identical over 7 bases. The CDR3 is made up of 14 amino acids. The trim removed 5 bases at V and 5 bases at J, leaving 8 bases unmatched. The germline gives CDR1 LNHDA, CDR2 SQIVND (reference sequence). The CDR3: CASSGLRGSETQYF. CDR3 nucleotide sequence: TGTGCCAGTAGTGGTCTGCGGGGGTCGGAGACCCAGTACTTC.

The rearrangement uses TRBV4-3 and TRBJ2-1; TRBD2 agrees at 13 bases. Germline V gene lookup returns CDR1 LGHNA and CDR2 YSLEER. V shed 3 bases and J 5 bases; nucleotides not matched to a gene: 4. The CDR3 runs to 16 residues. The CDR3 nucleotides read TGCGCCAGCAGCCAGGATACTAGCGGGGGGGACAATGAGCAGTTCTTC. As protein: CASSQDTSGGDNEQFF.

This sequence joins TRBV5-1 and TRBJ1-4; D uncertain. The V gene lost 4 bases and the J gene lost 4 bases, with 8 bases spanning the gap. The CDR3 loop spans 13 amino acids. Germline V lookup: CDR1 SGHRS, CDR2 YFSETQ. In DNA, the CDR3 is TGCGCCAGCAGCGGTGGCCGTAATGAAAAACTGTTTTTT. It specifies CASSGGRNEKLFF. Drawing the rest from reference TRBV5-1 and TRBJ1-4, the complete variable domain is KAGVTQTPRYLIKTRGQQVTLSCSPISGHRSVSWYQQTPGQGLQFLFEYFSETQRNKGNFPGRFSGRQFSNSRSEMNVSTLELGDSALYLCASSGGRNEKLFFGSGTQLSVL.

The J gene is TRBJ1-3, the V gene TRBV5-1; TRBD1 might be the D (6 bases). The germline CDR1 and CDR2 sequences are SGHRS and YFSETQ. The length of the CDR3 is 14 residues. The V end lost 4 bases, the J end lost 1 base, and 9 bases lay between the germline ends. The CDR3 spells CASSLQGSGNTIYF. The CDR3 DNA reads TGCGCCAGCAGCCTACAGGGTTCTGGAAACACCATATATTTT.

The chain employs TRBV5-6 and TRBJ2-3; a weak D match, TRBD2 (6 bases). The CDR3 loop spans 17 amino acids. V dropped 0 bases and J dropped 1 base, with 15 bases sitting between them. Looked up from germline, CDR1 is SGHDT and CDR2 is YYEEEE. CDR3 DNA: TGTGCCAGCAGCTTGGCGATGGGCGGGGCCGGCACAGATACGCAGTATTTT. Its translation: CASSLAMGGAGTDTQYF.

This chain uses TRBV7-9 with TRBJ2-1, with D possibly TRBD1 on 6 matching bases. There are 15 residues in the CDR3. Germline V gives CDR1 SEHNR, CDR2 FQNEAQ (reference sequence). Trimming left V 5 bases short and J 5 bases short, with 16 bases between. The CDR3 region has the DNA TGTGCCAGCAGCCATGACAGGAATATAAACAATGAGCAGTTCTTC. Amino acids: CASSHDRNINNEQFF.

The V gene is TRBV6-5, the J gene TRBJ2-7, with 9 bases matching TRBD1. The V and J ends lost 4 bases and 3 bases, in that order; junction bases with no gene match: 4. CDR1 and CDR2 (germline): MNHEY, SVGAGI. CDR3 length equals 14 residues. CDR3 amino acids: CASSSRDRDYEQYF. The CDR3 DNA reads as TGTGCCAGCAGTTCCCGGGACAGGGACTACGAGCAGTACTTC.

In DNA, the CDR3 is TGCGCCAGCCTAGGCGGACTAGCGGGGGCGTACCAAGAGACCCAGTACTTC. This codes for CASLGGLAGAYQETQYF. The V call is TRBV10-2, the J call TRBJ2-5; 13 bases map to TRBD2. After removal of 8 bases from V and 0 bases from J, the junction contained 9 bases not matched to a gene. The CDR3 is 17 residues long. CDR1 is WSHSY and CDR2 is SAAADI in the germline V gene.

Notes on this clone: Its ends do not fully match the called genes, so a read error is possible. The gene calls are TRBV7-2 and TRBJ1-3; TRBD1 might be the D (6 bases). Per germline, CDR1 SGHTA and CDR2 FQGNSA. The CDR3 is 14 amino acids. The CDR3 DNA reads TGTGCCAGCAGCTCTACAGGGTCTGAAAACACCATATATTTT. Translated: CASSSTGSENTIYF.

The V call is TRBV9, the J call TRBJ2-1; no clear D. Germline V gives CDR1 SGDLS, CDR2 YYNGEE. The length of the CDR3 is 15 residues. Trimming removed 4 bases at V and 0 bases at J, with 11 bases between. Written as DNA, the CDR3 is TGTGCCAGCAGCCCGGTCCCCCTCTCCTACAATGAGCAGTTCTTC. Its translation: CASSPVPLSYNEQFF.

The rearrangement joins TRBV28 to TRBJ2-3, with a weak D call TRBD2 (5 bases). The V gene lost 2 bases and the J gene lost 8 bases, with 17 bases spanning the gap. CDR1 MDHEN and CDR2 SYDVKM come from the germline V gene. The CDR3 has 15 residues. The CDR3 DNA sequence: TGTGCCAGCAGTTTACCTGGAACCCGGGGAAGTACGCAGTATTTT. Translating it yields CASSLPGTRGSTQYF. Variable domain in full (rest from reference TRBV28 and TRBJ2-3): DVKVTQSSRYLVKRTGEKVFLECVQDMDHENMFWYRQDPGLGLRLIYFSYDVKMKEKGDIPEGYSVSREKKERFSLILESASTNQTSMYLCASSLPGTRGSTQYFGPGTRLTVL.

V gene TRBV28 combines with J gene TRBJ1-5; 7 nucleotides agree with TRBD1. CDR1 is MDHEN and CDR2 is SYDVKM in the germline V gene. The ends lost 5 bases at V and 0 bases at J; junction bases unmatched: 16. The CDR3 runs to 19 residues. This CDR3 reads CASSPPNRGRRNSNQPQHF. In nucleotides, the CDR3 is TGTGCCAGCAGTCCCCCGAACAGGGGTAGAAGGAATAGCAATCAGCCCCAGCATTTT.

This chain uses TRBV5-1 with TRBJ2-1; 8 bases map to TRBD1. Germline values: CDR1 SGHRS, CDR2 YFSETQ. This CDR3 has 14 residues. Losses at the gene ends were 3 bases for V and 9 bases for J; bases not matched to a gene: 8. The CDR3 here is CASSSRQGPSEQFF. DNA for the CDR3: TGCGCCAGCAGCTCACGACAGGGGCCGAGTGAGCAGTTCTTC.

The chain uses TRBV6-6 and TRBJ1-6, with a possible D match to TRBD1 (5 bases). The CDR3 spans 16 residues. The V gene's germline CDR1 is MNHNY and CDR2 SVGAGI (reference sequence). Trimming took 7 bases from V and 3 from J, leaving 16 bases between them. The CDR3 sequence is CASNAGQGGYNSPLHF. DNA of the CDR3: TGTGCCAGCAACGCCGGACAAGGCGGCTATAATTCACCCCTCCACTTT.

The chain uses TRBV5-6 and TRBJ1-2; 11 nucleotides align to TRBD1. CDR3 length: 16 residues. The V gene end was trimmed by 4 bases and the J gene end by 5 bases; junction bases not matched to a gene: 10. Germline-derived CDR1 and CDR2 are SGHDT and YYEEEE. The CDR3 protein is CASSGAGTGGSYGYTF. CDR3 coding DNA: TGTGCCAGCAGCGGGGCCGGGACAGGGGGTTCGTATGGCTACACCTTC.

This chain connects TRBV7-2 to TRBJ1-2, with 9 bases fitting TRBD1. V shed 5 bases, J shed 8 bases, and the junction held 6 bases outside the gene matches. CDR1 is SGHTA and CDR2 is FQGNSA in the germline V gene. The CDR3 totals 13 residues. CDR3 sequence reads: CASSPWTGDGYTF. CDR3 sequence (DNA): TGTGCCAGCAGCCCATGGACAGGGGACGGCTACACCTTC.

CDR3 coding DNA: TGTGCCAGCAGCTTTGAGGGTTTTGAGACCCAGTACTTC. It specifies CASSFEGFETQYF. The gene calls are TRBV5-4 and TRBJ2-5, with a weak D call TRBD2 (5 bases). The CDR3 is 13 amino acids. Germline V gene sequence: CDR1 SGHNT, CDR2 YYREEE (reference sequence). Trimming pared 2 bases from V and 5 bases from J, leaving 10 bases between.

This clone was observed once. The rearrangement uses TRBV12-5 and TRBJ2-7; D unresolved. The CDR3 runs 10 residues. Trimming removed 5 bases at V and 5 bases at J, with 4 bases between. Germline CDR1 LGHNT, CDR2 FRNRAP. The CDR3 reads CASGRDEQYF. The CDR3 coding sequence is TGTGCTAGTGGTCGTGACGAGCAGTACTTC.

This clone was observed a handful of times. The chain is built from TRBV7-2 and TRBJ2-1; 10 bases are shared with TRBD1. V lost 5 bases and J lost 4; bases outside the gene matches: 11. The CDR3 contains 17 residues. Germline V lookup: CDR1 SGHTA, CDR2 FQGNSA. The CDR3 sequence: CASSPRFDRGPYNEQFF. CDR3 DNA: TGTGCCAGCAGCCCGAGATTCGACAGGGGGCCGTACAATGAGCAGTTCTTC.

The chain uses TRBV4-3 and TRBJ1-2, with D maybe TRBD1 (5 bases). This CDR3 is 19 amino acids long. V dropped 0 bases and J dropped 1 base, with 21 bases sitting between them. Germline V gene lookup returns CDR1 LGHNA and CDR2 YSLEER. CDR3 nucleotides: TGCGCCAGCAGCCAAGACTCTGTTAGATCGGGGGGGGTTAACTATGGCTACACCTTC. Protein product: CASSQDSVRSGGVNYGYTF.

The rearrangement uses TRBV7-8 and TRBJ2-2, with D possibly matching TRBD1 (5 bases). The CDR3 has 15 residues. V lost 4 bases, J lost 0 bases, and 9 bases lay in between. The germline V gene has CDR1 SGHVS and CDR2 FQNEAQ. The CDR3 sequence is CASSSTDSNTGELFF. Here the CDR3 DNA reads TGTGCCAGCAGCTCGACAGACTCGAACACCGGGGAGCTGTTTTTT.

Only a few counts were recorded for this clone. The chain is built from TRBV7-6 and TRBJ1-4; maybe TRBD1 (6 bases). The CDR3 totals 15 residues. V lost 4 bases and J 8 bases, leaving 17 bases between the germline ends. The germline gives CDR1 SGHVS, CDR2 FNYEAQ. The CDR3 DNA reads TGTGCCAGCAGCTCCGATACAGGGCAGGGGGAAAAACTGTTTTTT. Protein product: CASSSDTGQGEKLFF.

J is TRBJ1-6 and V is TRBV19; D call uncertain. This CDR3 comprises 14 residues. V shed 6 bases and J shed 7 bases, with 13 bases lying between them. Per germline, CDR1 LNHDA and CDR2 SQIVND (reference sequence). CDR3 bases: TGTGCCAGTAGCACCCCTAATGAGAATTCACCCCTCCACTTT. This gives the protein CASSTPNENSPLHF.

This clone occurred many times. The V gene is TRBV11-3, the J gene TRBJ1-6; 9 bases align to TRBD1. Germline V CDR1 and CDR2: SGHNT, YENEEA. The junction had 14 bases not matched to a gene; V was cut back by 6 bases and J by 2 bases. The CDR3 sequence is 19 residues long. The CDR3 loop reads CASRSNGTGWYPYNSPLHF. The CDR3 DNA reads as TGTGCCAGCAGAAGCAACGGGACAGGGTGGTATCCCTATAATTCACCCCTCCACTTT.